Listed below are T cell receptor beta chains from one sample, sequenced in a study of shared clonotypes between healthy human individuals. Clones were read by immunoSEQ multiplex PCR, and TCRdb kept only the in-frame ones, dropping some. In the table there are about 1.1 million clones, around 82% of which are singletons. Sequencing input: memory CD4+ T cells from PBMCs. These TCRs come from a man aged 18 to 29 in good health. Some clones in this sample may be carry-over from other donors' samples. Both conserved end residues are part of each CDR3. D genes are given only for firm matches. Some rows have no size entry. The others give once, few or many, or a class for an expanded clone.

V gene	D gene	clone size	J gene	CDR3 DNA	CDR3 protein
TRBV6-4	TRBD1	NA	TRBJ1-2	TGTGCCAGCAGCCCGGCAGGGGGGGACTATGGCTACACCTTC	CASSPAGGDYGYTF
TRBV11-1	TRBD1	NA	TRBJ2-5	TGTGCCAGCAGCCGGGACAGACAAGAGACCCAGTACTTC	CASSRDRQETQYF
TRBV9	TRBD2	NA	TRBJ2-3	TGTGCCAGCAGCCCCCCCTTAAGGCTAGCGGGAGGGACTAGCACAGATACGCAGTATTTT	CASSPPLRLAGGTSTDTQYF
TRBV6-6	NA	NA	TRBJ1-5	TGTGCCAGCAGCCCGGGCCAGTCGCCCCAGCATTTT	CASSPGQSPQHF
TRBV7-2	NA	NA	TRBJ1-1	TGTGCCAGCAGCTCAAGGGCGGACTTCGGCACTGAAGCTTTCTTT	CASSSRADFGTEAFF
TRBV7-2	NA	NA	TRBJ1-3	TGCGCCAGCAGCCAGGCAACACCGGGACTGGGAGACACCATATATTTT	CASSQATPGLGDTIYF
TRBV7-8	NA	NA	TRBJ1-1	TGTGCCAGCAGCTTAGAAGGCTCCAAGACTGAAGCTTTCTTT	CASSLEGSKTEAFF
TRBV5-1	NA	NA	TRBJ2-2	TGCGCCAGCAGCTTCCAACAGGGTTACACCGGGGAGCTGTTTTTT	CASSFQQGYTGELFF
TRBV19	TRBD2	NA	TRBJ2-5	TGTGCCAGTAGAGATCCCAGAACCAGCGGGAGGGCCCGAGAGACCCAGTACTTC	CASRDPRTSGRARETQYF
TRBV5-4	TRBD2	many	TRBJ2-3	TGTGCCAGCAGCCCGAGGTCGACTAGCGGGAGAGATACGCAGTATTTT	CASSPRSTSGRDTQYF
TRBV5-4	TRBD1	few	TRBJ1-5	TGTGCCAGCAGTGATGGACAGGGTGATCAGCCCCAGCATTTT	CASSDGQGDQPQHF